Listed here is a single T cell receptor beta chain. Here immunoSEQ multiplex PCR was the method, and the copy in TCRdb shows in-frame clones only, minus some. The sample holds around 2,100,000 clones, approximately 94% seen once. The data originate from a study of shared clonotypes between healthy human individuals. Terminally differentiated effector memory CD45RA+ cells were left out of the naive CD8 fraction, which was CD45RO-negative and positively selected for CCR7. The CDR3 runs to 15 residues. Deletions cut 3 bases from V and 4 bases from J, with 16 bases between. Germline V gene data show CDR1 as MDHEN and CDR2 as SYDVKM.

Sequenced sample: naive CD8+ T cells sorted from blood. The V call is TRBV28, the J call TRBJ2-7, with D perhaps TRBD2 (6 bases). This sequence originates from a man between 18 and 35 years old in good health. The CDR3 coding sequence is TGTGCCAGCAGTTTCTGGCGGGGTACCGGGTACGAGCAGTACTTC. Protein product: CASSFWRGTGYEQYF.